This TCR beta chain stems from a study of cytomegalovirus exposure and HLA in healthy donors. As for the study in general: Assignment to the Caucasian-associated ancestry cluster applied to roughly 80% of the roughly 420 genotyped donors.

Both 60 Vbeta primers and 13 Jbeta primers went into the PCR. Original data processing: Among the unique TCR beta chains that a later analysis counted, about 84 million in all, about 11 million were shared. The table came from immunoSEQ multiplex PCR; TCRdb's copy has only in-frame clones and leaves some out. V, J and clone size are those of that table, while D and trimming were read from the DNA. The sample comprises about 180,000 clones, around 78% of which are singletons, and around 1.6% rests with the top ten. This clone showed up just a few times. This TCR came from a man between 18 and 35 years old in good health and CMV-seronegative. Specimen: PBMCs.

The CDR3 spells CASSAGQGIYEQYF. The CDR3 DNA sequence: TGTGCCAGCAGCGCGGGACAGGGTATCTACGAGCAGTACTTC. V is TRBV9 and J is TRBJ2-7, with TRBD1 matching 9 bases. Germline V lookup: CDR1 SGDLS, CDR2 YYNGEE. The CDR3 has 14 residues. The V segment lost 3 bases and the J segment 3 bases; nucleotides outside the gene matches: 4. Full variable domain (outside the CDR3, taken from reference TRBV9 and TRBJ2-7): DSGVTQTPKHLITATGQRVTLRCSPRSGDLSVYWYQQSLDQGLQFLIQYYNGEERAKGNILERFSAQQFPDLHSELNLSSLELGDSALYFCASSAGQGIYEQYFGPGTRLTVT.